Sequencing of this T cell receptor (beta chain) was carried out in a study of identical twins. The study's findings and limits: The more abundant beta clonotypes in cord blood had fewer insertions, and memory repertoires did not show this.

Trimming cost V 1 base and J 7 bases, with 8 bases left between them. The CDR3 covers 13 residues. The germline V gene has CDR1 MNHEY and CDR2 SVGEGT. This clonotype has more than one count but fewer than ten. What it binds is unknown. TCRdb re-derived calls from the 5' RACE reads in MiXCR, one entry per CDR3 protein. The table lists 400,000 to 500,000 distinct CDR3 sequences, approximately 17% of them singletons. The TCR sequence derives from a man aged 45 to 65 in good health. Sequencing was carried out using naive T cells sorted from blood. The rearrangement joins TRBV6-2 or TRBV6-3 to TRBJ1-5, with D hard to call. The CDR3 loop reads CASSYWSSQPQHF. As DNA, the CDR3 is TGTGCCAGCAGTTACTGGTCAAGCCAGCCCCAGCATTTT.